This T cell receptor beta chain was found in a study of neoadjuvant anti-PD-1 for oral cavity cancer. Study-level background: Most patients had three to four biweekly doses of 3 mg/kg nivolumab before resection. Regarding the study as a whole: Expansion of preexisting intratumoral clones was suggested to aid response.

This clone appeared a few times. Its antigen is undetermined. V was clipped by 5 bases and J by 4 bases; unmatched bases: 2. Germline CDR1 and CDR2: KGHSH and LQKENI. The CDR3 length is 14 residues. Time point here: after neoadjuvant nivolumab, at surgical resection. The patients had HPV-negative, locally advanced oral cavity squamous cell carcinoma. Repertoires were generated with immunoSEQ multiplex PCR, while TCRdb's copy carries only in-frame clones and drops some. The sample has tens of thousands of clones, 25% to 30% seen once. The sample was tumor tissue, taken after nivolumab (anti-PD-1) treatment. The V and J genes are TRBV18 and TRBJ2-1; 10 bases are a match to TRBD2. The sequence was collected from a person aged 35-79 years with oral cavity squamous cell carcinoma. In DNA form, the CDR3 reads TGTGCCAGCTCAACTAGCGGGGATTACAATGAGCAGTTCTTC. This encodes CASSTSGDYNEQFF.